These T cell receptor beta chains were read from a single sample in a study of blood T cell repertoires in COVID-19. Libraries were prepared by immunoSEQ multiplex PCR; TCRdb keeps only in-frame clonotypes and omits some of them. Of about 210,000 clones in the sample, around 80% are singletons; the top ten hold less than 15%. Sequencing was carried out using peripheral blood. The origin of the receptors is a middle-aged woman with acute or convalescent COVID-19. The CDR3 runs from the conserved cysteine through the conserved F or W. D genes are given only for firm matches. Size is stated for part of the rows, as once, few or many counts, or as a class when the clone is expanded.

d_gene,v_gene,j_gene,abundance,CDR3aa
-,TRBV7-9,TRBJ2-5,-,CASSSIQGPLTQYF
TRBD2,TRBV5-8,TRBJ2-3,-,CASSLRLAGGSTDTQYF
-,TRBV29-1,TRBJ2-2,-,CSVDGAIGELFF
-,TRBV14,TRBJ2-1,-,CASSQEWALQFF
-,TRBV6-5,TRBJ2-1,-,CASYRVGYNEQFF
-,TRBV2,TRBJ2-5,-,CANSLGRVETQYF
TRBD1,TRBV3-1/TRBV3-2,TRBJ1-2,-,CASSQGRGREYGYTF
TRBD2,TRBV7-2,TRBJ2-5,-,CASSLVAGLQETQYF
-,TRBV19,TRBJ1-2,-,CASTPSRRANYGYTF
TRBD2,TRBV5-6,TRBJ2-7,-,CASSIGTSLYYEQYF
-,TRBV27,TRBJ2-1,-,CASSSLPLSQGFVYNEQFF
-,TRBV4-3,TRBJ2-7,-,CASSQEADYEQYF
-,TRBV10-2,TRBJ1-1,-,CASSGTANTEAFF
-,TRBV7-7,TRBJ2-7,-,CASSPDPGSYEQYF
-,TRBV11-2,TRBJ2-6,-,CASTPTTNSGANVLTF
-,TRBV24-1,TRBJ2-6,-,CATSDFGLKCSGANVLTF
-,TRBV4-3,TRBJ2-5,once,CASSQALGREETQYF
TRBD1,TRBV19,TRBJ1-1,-,CASSVTGVNTEAFF
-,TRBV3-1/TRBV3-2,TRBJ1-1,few,CASSQPPREAFF
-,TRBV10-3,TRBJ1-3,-,CAISPLLDSSGNTIYF
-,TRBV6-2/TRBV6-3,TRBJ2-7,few,CASSYREQYF
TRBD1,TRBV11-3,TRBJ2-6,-,CASSPRTGGANVLTF
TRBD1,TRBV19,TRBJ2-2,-,CASSPGGVGTGELFF
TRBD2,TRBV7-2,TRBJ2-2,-,CASKLTSGTNTGELFF
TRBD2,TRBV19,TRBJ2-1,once,CARALLAASYNEQFF
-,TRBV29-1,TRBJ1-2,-,CSVGENYGYTF
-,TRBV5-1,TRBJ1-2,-,CASSSQTNYGYTF
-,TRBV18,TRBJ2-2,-,CATRRGQGANTGELFF
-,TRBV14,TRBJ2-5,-,CASSQERLGLQETQYF
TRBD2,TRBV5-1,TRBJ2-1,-,CASSGSGGYNEQFF
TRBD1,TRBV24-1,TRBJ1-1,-,CATSEATGLNTEAFF
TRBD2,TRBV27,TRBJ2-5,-,CASRYTSGSETQYF
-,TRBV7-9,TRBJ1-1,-,CASSLAAPNTEAFF
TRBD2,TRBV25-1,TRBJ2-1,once,CASSETTPSGSGNNEQFF
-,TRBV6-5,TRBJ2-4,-,CASSYSRTKNIQYF
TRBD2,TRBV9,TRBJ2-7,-,CASSVEGAGGPGYEQYF